Listed below are T cell receptor beta chains from one sample, sequenced in a study of Ad26.COV2.S vaccination and SARS-CoV-2 variants. Profiled with immunoSEQ multiplex PCR; TCRdb holds only in-frame clones, not every one. Found here are 150,000 to 200,000 clones, roughly nine tenths of them singletons; the top ten hold 5.9%. Sequenced here: peripheral blood, sampled after recovery from COVID-19. These TCRs come from a human donor who had recovered from COVID-19. Both conserved end residues are part of each CDR3. The D gene is left open where the match is weak. Clone size appears in some rows only: once, few, many, or a class for an expanded clone.

TRBJ2-4,13,NA,NA,TRBV7-2,CASRGLAKNIQYF,TGTGCCAGCAGGGGGCTAGCCAAAAACATTCAGTACTTC
TRBJ1-5,11,NA,NA,TRBV28,CASSLGQPQHF,TGTGCCAGCAGTTTAGGTCAGCCCCAGCATTTT
TRBJ2-7,14,NA,NA,TRBV15,CATSRVHLSNEQYF,TGTGCCACCAGTAGAGTACACCTTTCCAACGAGCAGTACTTC
TRBJ1-2,13,few,NA,TRBV19,CASSIIQGEGYTF,TGTGCCAGTAGTATTATCCAGGGCGAAGGCTACACCTTC
TRBJ2-3,15,NA,NA,TRBV10-2,CASSERARSTDTQYF,TGCGCCAGCAGTGAGAGGGCTAGATCGACAGATACGCAGTATTTT
TRBJ1-1,14,NA,NA,TRBV6-5,CASTLRASLTEAFF,TGTGCCAGTACTCTACGGGCCTCCCTGACTGAAGCTTTCTTT
TRBJ2-1,15,NA,TRBD2,TRBV3-1/TRBV3-2,CASSRAGGTYNEQFF,TGTGCCAGCAGCCGAGCGGGAGGGACCTACAATGAGCAGTTCTTC
TRBJ1-2,15,NA,NA,TRBV7-8,CASSSLTNPNYGYTF,TGTGCCAGCAGCTCCTTGACCAATCCTAACTATGGCTACACCTTC
TRBJ1-1,12,NA,NA,TRBV29-1,CSVAGGYTEAFF,TGCAGCGTGGCCGGGGGGTATACTGAAGCTTTCTTT
TRBJ1-3,13,NA,NA,TRBV28,CASTIGQPGTIYF,TGTGCCAGCACCATCGGACAGCCGGGCACCATATATTTT
TRBJ2-1,14,NA,TRBD1,TRBV10-2,CATRWDRSYNEQFF,TGCGCCACCAGGTGGGACAGGTCCTACAATGAGCAGTTCTTC